This entry lists 13 T cell receptor beta chains sequenced from one sample in a study of blood T cell repertoires in COVID-19. Profiled with immunoSEQ multiplex PCR; TCRdb holds only in-frame clones, not every one. In the table there are around 260,000 clones, 80% to 90% of which are singletons. The source material was peripheral blood. The receptor set was obtained from a man aged 25-45 years with active or convalescent COVID-19.

This clone was detected once. CDR3 amino acids: CASSVGLFRGNTEAFF. For the CDR3, the DNA is TGTGCCAGCAGCGTAGGTCTCTTCAGGGGCAACACTGAAGCTTTCTTT. The rearrangement joins TRBV9 to TRBJ1-1; possibly TRBD1 for D (6 bases). V was trimmed by 0 bases and J by 2 bases, leaving 14 bases between them. Germline-derived CDR1 and CDR2 are SGDLS and YYNGEE. The CDR3 loop spans 16 amino acids.

Here the CDR3 reads CASSGAGETQYF. For the CDR3, the DNA is TGTGCCAGCAGCGGCGCAGGGGAGACCCAGTACTTC. V usage is TRBV11-3 and J usage is TRBJ2-5; D perhaps matches TRBD1 (5 bases). The ends were cut back, 5 bases at V and 5 bases at J, with 9 bases in the middle. CDR1 and CDR2 (germline): SGHNT, YENEEA. CDR3 length equals 12 residues.

The rearrangement uses TRBV4-3 and TRBJ2-5; D may be TRBD2 (6 bases). V was shortened by 0 bases and J by 5 bases, with 19 bases between the two germline ends. The CDR3 extends over 17 amino acids. Germline V gene lookup returns CDR1 LGHNA and CDR2 YSLEER. The CDR3 DNA reads as TGCGCCAGCAGCCAAGATGAATTCGGGGGATTTCAGGAGACCCAGTACTTC. Its translation is CASSQDEFGGFQETQYF.

This sequence joins TRBV21-1 and TRBJ1-5. TRBV21-1 is marked as a pseudogene. The CDR3 spans 15 residues. The CDR3 DNA sequence: TGTGCCAGCAGCAGCGGGACTCCGAGCAATCAGCCCCAGCATTTT. Translation: CASSSGTPSNQPQHF.

The rearrangement links TRBV5-4 to TRBJ1-2; D might be TRBD1 (6 bases). Germline V gene sequence: CDR1 SGHNT, CDR2 YYREEE (reference sequence). Trimming stripped 5 bases from V and 0 bases from J, with 14 bases between. CDR3 length: 15 residues. CDR3 in amino acids: CASRGGGGSNYGYTF. The CDR3 DNA sequence: TGTGCCAGCAGGGGGGGCGGGGGCTCTAACTATGGCTACACCTTC.

The rearrangement joins TRBV7-3 to TRBJ1-6; 7 bases map to TRBD1. Looked up from germline, CDR1 is SGHTA and CDR2 is FQGTGA. CDR3 length: 15 residues. V lost 4 bases and J lost 2; bases outside the gene matches: 2. CDR3 nucleotides: TGTGCCAGCAGCTCAGGACAGGCCTATAATTCACCCCTCCACTTT. Its protein is CASSSGQAYNSPLHF.

The count of this clone is one. The chain is built from TRBV5-1 and TRBJ2-1; D is unresolved. V was clipped by 0 bases and J by 0 bases, with 10 bases between them. CDR3 length: 16 amino acids. From germline, CDR1 is SGHRS and CDR2 YFSETQ. CDR3: CASSLVAVPSYNEQFF. The CDR3 region has the DNA TGCGCCAGCAGCTTGGTTGCGGTTCCCTCCTACAATGAGCAGTTCTTC.

This sequence joins TRBV4-3 and TRBJ1-1; no clear D. The V end was cut by 0 bases, the J end by 0 bases, with 20 bases between. CDR1 LGHNA and CDR2 YSLEER come from the germline V gene. The CDR3 is made up of 19 amino acids. The CDR3 sequence: CASSQDERQKIYLNTEAFF. In DNA form, the CDR3 reads TGCGCCAGCAGCCAAGACGAACGCCAGAAAATATATTTGAACACTGAAGCTTTCTTT.

The V gene is TRBV2, the J gene TRBJ1-2, with a tentative D call TRBD1 (5 bases). This CDR3 spans 11 amino acids. V lost 6 bases, J lost 8 bases, and 10 bases lay in between. Germline CDR1 reads SNHLY; CDR2 reads FYNNEI. The CDR3 spells CASSSGFGYTF. CDR3 DNA sequence: TGTGCCAGCAGCTCAGGGTTCGGCTACACCTTC.

The chain combines TRBV6-5 with TRBJ2-7; 8 bases are shared with TRBD2. Germline-derived CDR1 and CDR2 are MNHEY and SVGAGI. The junction had 11 bases not matched to a gene; V was cut back by 11 bases and J by 2 bases. The CDR3 totals 14 residues. CDR3 coding DNA: TGTGCCCTCCCCCGCCAGCGGGGGACCTACGAGCAGTACTTC. Encoded protein: CALPRQRGTYEQYF.

With regard to this clone: Distinct nucleotide sequences in the sample also encode this CDR3. The rearrangement links TRBV9 to TRBJ1-5; 7 bases align to TRBD1. Germline V gene lookup returns CDR1 SGDLS and CDR2 YYNGEE. The CDR3 runs 15 residues. The junction had 7 bases not matched to a gene; V was cut back by 3 bases and J by 4 bases. CDR3 amino acids: CASSAQGSGNQPQHF. DNA of the CDR3: TGTGCCAGCAGCGCACAGGGGTCTGGAAATCAGCCCCAGCATTTT. Full variable domain (rest looked up from reference TRBV9 and TRBJ1-5): DSGVTQTPKHLITATGQRVTLRCSPRSGDLSVYWYQQSLDQGLQFLIQYYNGEERAKGNILERFSAQQFPDLHSELNLSSLELGDSALYFCASSAQGSGNQPQHFGDGTRLSIL.

This chain links TRBV25-1 with TRBJ1-4, with D hard to call. The V gene lost 2 bases and the J gene lost 2 bases, with 9 bases spanning the gap. The germline gives CDR1 MGHDK, CDR2 SYGVNS. The CDR3 totals 15 residues. In nucleotides, the CDR3 is TGTGCCAGCAGTGAAAGGAGAGCCACTAATGAAAAACTGTTTTTT. Residues: CASSERRATNEKLFF.

V gene TRBV11-3 combines with J gene TRBJ1-6; D may be TRBD1 (5 bases). Germline lookup yields CDR1 SGHNT and CDR2 YENEEA. The V and J ends lost 0 bases and 4 bases respectively, with 10 bases between them. The CDR3 sequence is 16 residues long. The CDR3 sequence: CASSLEPGKYNSPLHF. The CDR3 DNA reads as TGTGCCAGCAGCTTAGAACCAGGGAAATATAATTCACCCCTCCACTTT.